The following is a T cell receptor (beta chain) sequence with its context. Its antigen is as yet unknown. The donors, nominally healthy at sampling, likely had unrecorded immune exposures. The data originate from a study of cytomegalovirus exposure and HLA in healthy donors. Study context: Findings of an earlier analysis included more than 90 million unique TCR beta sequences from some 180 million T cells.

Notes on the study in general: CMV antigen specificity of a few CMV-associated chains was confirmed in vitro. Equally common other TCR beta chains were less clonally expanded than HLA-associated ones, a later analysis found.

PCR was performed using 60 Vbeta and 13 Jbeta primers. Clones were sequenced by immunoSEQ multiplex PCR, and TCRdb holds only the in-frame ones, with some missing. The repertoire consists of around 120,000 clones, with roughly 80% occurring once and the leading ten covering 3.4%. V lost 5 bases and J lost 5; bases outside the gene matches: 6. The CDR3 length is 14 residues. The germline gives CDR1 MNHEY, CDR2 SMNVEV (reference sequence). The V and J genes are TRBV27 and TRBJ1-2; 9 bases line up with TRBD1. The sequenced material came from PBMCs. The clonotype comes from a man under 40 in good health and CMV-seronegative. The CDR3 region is CASSDLGQGYGYTF. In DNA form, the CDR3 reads TGTGCCAGCAGTGACCTGGGACAGGGTTATGGCTACACCTTC.